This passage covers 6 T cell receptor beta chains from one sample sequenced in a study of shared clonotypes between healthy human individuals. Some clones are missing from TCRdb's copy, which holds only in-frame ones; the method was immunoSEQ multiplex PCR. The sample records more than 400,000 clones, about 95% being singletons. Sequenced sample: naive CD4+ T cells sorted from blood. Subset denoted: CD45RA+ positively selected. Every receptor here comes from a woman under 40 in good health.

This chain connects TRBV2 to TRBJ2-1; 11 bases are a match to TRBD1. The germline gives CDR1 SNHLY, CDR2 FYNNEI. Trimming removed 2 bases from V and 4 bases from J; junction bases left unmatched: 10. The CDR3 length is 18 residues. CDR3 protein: CASSEQGQGAAGYNEQFF. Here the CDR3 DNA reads TGTGCCAGCAGTGAACAAGGACAGGGGGCGGCGGGGTACAATGAGCAGTTCTTC.

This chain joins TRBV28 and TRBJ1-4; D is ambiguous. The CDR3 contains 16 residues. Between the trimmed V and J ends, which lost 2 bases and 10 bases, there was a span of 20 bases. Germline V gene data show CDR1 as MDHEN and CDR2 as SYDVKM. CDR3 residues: CASSLDISGSAGKLFF. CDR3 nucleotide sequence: TGTGCCAGCAGTTTAGATATTTCTGGGAGTGCCGGAAAACTGTTTTTT.

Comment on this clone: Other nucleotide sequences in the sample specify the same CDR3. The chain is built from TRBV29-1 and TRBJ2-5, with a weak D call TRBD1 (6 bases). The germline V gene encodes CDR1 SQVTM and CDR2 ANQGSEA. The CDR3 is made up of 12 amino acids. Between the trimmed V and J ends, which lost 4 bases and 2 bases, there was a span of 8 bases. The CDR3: CSVGGQQETQYF. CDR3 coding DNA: TGCAGCGTTGGAGGACAGCAAGAGACCCAGTACTTC.

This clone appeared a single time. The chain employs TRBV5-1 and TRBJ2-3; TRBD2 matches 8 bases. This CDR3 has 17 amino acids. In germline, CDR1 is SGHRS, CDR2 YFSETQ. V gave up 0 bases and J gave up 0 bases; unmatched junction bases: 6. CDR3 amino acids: CASSLALLAGSTDTQYF. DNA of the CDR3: TGCGCCAGCAGCTTGGCCTTGCTAGCGGGTAGCACAGATACGCAGTATTTT.

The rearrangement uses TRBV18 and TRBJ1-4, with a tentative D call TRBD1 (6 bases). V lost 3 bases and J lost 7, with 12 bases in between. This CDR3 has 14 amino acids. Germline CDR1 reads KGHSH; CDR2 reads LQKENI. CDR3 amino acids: CASSPQTGTEKLFF. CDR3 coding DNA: TGTGCCAGCTCACCTCAGACAGGTACTGAAAAACTGTTTTTT.

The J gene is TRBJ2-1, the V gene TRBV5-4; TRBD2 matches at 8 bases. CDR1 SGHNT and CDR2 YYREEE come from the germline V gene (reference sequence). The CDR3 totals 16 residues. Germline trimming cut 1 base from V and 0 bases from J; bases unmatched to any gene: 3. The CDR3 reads CASSLPSGYSYNEQFF. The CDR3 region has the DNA TGTGCCAGCAGCTTGCCTAGCGGGTACTCCTACAATGAGCAGTTCTTC.